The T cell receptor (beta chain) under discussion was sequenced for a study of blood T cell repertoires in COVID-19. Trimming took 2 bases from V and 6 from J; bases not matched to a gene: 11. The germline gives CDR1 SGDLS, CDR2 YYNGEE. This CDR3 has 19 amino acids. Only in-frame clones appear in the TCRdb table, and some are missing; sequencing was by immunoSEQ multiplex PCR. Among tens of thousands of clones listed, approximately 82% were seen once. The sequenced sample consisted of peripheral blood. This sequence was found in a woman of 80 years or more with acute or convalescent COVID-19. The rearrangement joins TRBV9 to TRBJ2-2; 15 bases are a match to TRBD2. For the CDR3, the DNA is TGTGCCAGCAGCGTCGGACTAGCGGGAGGGCCGACGGGGCCCGGGGAGCTGTTTTTT. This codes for CASSVGLAGGPTGPGELFF.